Listed below are T cell receptor beta chains from one sample, sequenced in a study of cytomegalovirus exposure and HLA in healthy donors. TCRdb's copy holds only in-frame clones and misses some; the assay was immunoSEQ multiplex PCR. This table holds about 210,000 clones, around four fifths found once. Sequencing was done on a sample of PBMCs. The receptor set was obtained from a woman in her forties or fifties in good health and CMV-seropositive. Both conserved end residues are part of each CDR3. The order of the fields is V gene, clone size, J gene, D gene, CDR3 protein, CDR3 DNA. A D gene is named only where the DNA matches it firmly. The size field is filled for only some rows; it gives once, few, many or a size class.

TRBV6-5	NA	TRBJ1-4	NA	CASSSLRGGTYEKLFF	TGTGCCAGCAGTTCCCTCCGGGGGGGGACCTATGAAAAACTGTTTTTT
TRBV5-6	NA	TRBJ2-7	NA	CASSHRAYEQYF	TGTGCCAGCAGCCACAGGGCCTACGAGCAGTACTTC
TRBV7-9	NA	TRBJ1-2	NA	CSSSFSPGGYTF	TGTTCCAGCAGCTTCTCCCCAGGCGGCTACACCTTC
TRBV19	NA	TRBJ1-2	TRBD1	CASSFQGARPYTF	TGTGCCAGTAGTTTCCAGGGGGCGCGTCCCTACACCTTC
TRBV7-2	NA	TRBJ2-2	TRBD1	CASSPRAAGGRTGELFF	TGTGCCAGCAGCCCACGGGCGGCAGGGGGCCGGACCGGGGAGCTGTTTTTT
TRBV28	NA	TRBJ1-2	TRBD1	CASSRTGVYYGYTF	TGTGCCAGCAGCCGGACAGGGGTCTACTATGGCTACACCTTC
TRBV5-4	NA	TRBJ2-1	TRBD2	CASSFRLAGLNEQFF	TGTGCCAGCAGCTTTCGACTAGCGGGGCTTAATGAGCAGTTCTTC
TRBV30	NA	TRBJ1-3	NA	CAIGRTDNTIYF	TGTGCCATTGGACGGACTGATAACACCATATATTTT
TRBV2	NA	TRBJ1-3	TRBD1	CASSVTGTGNTIYF	TGTGCCAGCAGTGTGACAGGGACTGGAAACACCATATATTTT
TRBV27	NA	TRBJ2-3	NA	CASRTPGSTDTQYF	TGTGCCAGTAGAACACCCGGGAGCACAGATACGCAGTATTTT
TRBV18	NA	TRBJ2-1	TRBD2	CASSGLAGGPSNEQFF	TGTGCCAGCTCCGGACTAGCGGGGGGGCCATCGAATGAGCAGTTCTTC
TRBV6-1	NA	TRBJ2-3	NA	CASSEAGRGTDTQYF	TGTGCCAGCAGTGAAGCTGGCAGGGGCACAGATACGCAGTATTTT
TRBV2	few	TRBJ1-1	TRBD1	CASSADRGLGTEAFF	TGTGCCAGCAGTGCGGACAGGGGTTTGGGCACTGAAGCTTTCTTT
TRBV5-1	few	TRBJ2-7	TRBD1	CASSIQGAQDEQYF	TGCGCCAGCAGCATACAGGGGGCCCAGGACGAGCAGTACTTC
TRBV5-4	once	TRBJ2-1	TRBD1	CASSFGAGGYNEQFF	TGTGCCAGCAGCTTTGGGGCAGGGGGATACAATGAGCAGTTCTTC
TRBV6-1	NA	TRBJ1-2	NA	CASSEWAENYGYTF	TGTGCCAGCAGTGAATGGGCAGAGAACTATGGCTACACCTTC
TRBV5-1	once	TRBJ2-3	TRBD2	CASRFGLAGAGGGDTQYF	TGCGCCAGCAGGTTCGGACTAGCGGGGGCCGGTGGCGGAGATACGCAGTATTTT
TRBV28	NA	TRBJ1-1	NA	CASSKREGLMNTEAFF	TGTGCCAGCAGCAAAAGGGAGGGGCTCATGAACACTGAAGCTTTCTTT
TRBV30	NA	TRBJ1-6	TRBD1	CAWSSGTGGISPLHF	TGTGCCTGGAGTTCCGGGACAGGGGGTATTTCACCCCTCCACTTT
TRBV6-5	few	TRBJ2-1	TRBD2	CASSLTSGSYNEQFF	TGTGCCAGCAGTCTGACTAGCGGCTCCTACAATGAGCAGTTCTTC
TRBV5-6	NA	TRBJ2-2	TRBD1	CASSLGTGGTGELFF	TGTGCCAGCAGCTTGGGGACAGGGGGAACCGGGGAGCTGTTTTTT
TRBV28	NA	TRBJ1-5	NA	CASSLSRGGNQPQHF	TGTGCCAGCAGTTTAAGTAGGGGCGGCAATCAGCCCCAGCATTTT
TRBV5-1	NA	TRBJ2-2	TRBD2	CASRRGVNTGELFF	TGCGCCAGCAGGCGGGGGGTAAACACCGGGGAGCTGTTTTTT
TRBV25-1	once	TRBJ1-2	NA	CASSESGRGPTNYGYTF	TGTGCCAGCAGTGAATCAGGGAGGGGACCTACTAACTATGGCTACACCTTC
TRBV18	NA	TRBJ1-1	NA	CASSPTRENTEAFF	TGTGCCAGCTCACCAACTAGAGAGAACACTGAAGCTTTCTTT
TRBV5-1	NA	TRBJ1-4	NA	CASSLYSTNEKLFF	TGCGCCAGCAGCCTGTACTCAACTAATGAAAAACTGTTTTTT
TRBV5-1	NA	TRBJ2-7	TRBD1	CASSSSVDRGYEQYF	TGCGCCAGCAGCTCGTCAGTTGACAGGGGGTACGAGCAGTACTTC
TRBV6-1	once	TRBJ2-5	TRBD2	CASSDTWTSGETQYF	TGTGCCAGCAGTGATACCTGGACTAGCGGCGAGACCCAGTACTTC
TRBV7-2	NA	TRBJ1-2	NA	CASSLGAGANYGYTF	TGTGCCAGCAGCTTAGGGGCAGGGGCAAACTATGGCTACACCTTC